A selection of T cell receptor beta chains follows, all from one sample in a study of shared clonotypes between healthy human individuals. Here immunoSEQ multiplex PCR was the method, and the copy in TCRdb shows in-frame clones only, minus some. The table has around 2.1 million clones, approximately 94% seen once. The sequenced material came from naive CD8+ T cells from PBMCs. These receptors were collected from a man younger than 35 in good health. Some clones in this sample may be carry-over from other donors' samples. CDR3s include the opening cysteine and the closing phenylalanine or tryptophan. The D gene is left open where the match is weak. The size entry is marked missing in some rows and otherwise reads once, few, many or a size class.

D: .
size: .
J: TRBJ1-4
V: TRBV30
DNA: TGTGCCTGGAGTGGCGTCCTTTCGAATGAAAAACTGTTTTTT
CDR3: CAWSGVLSNEKLFF

D: .
size: .
J: TRBJ2-7
V: TRBV7-6
DNA: TGTGCCAGCAGCTCGACCCGAGTTTTGGGCGAGCAGTACTTC
CDR3: CASSSTRVLGEQYF

D: TRBD2
size: .
J: TRBJ2-3
V: TRBV9
DNA: TGTGCCAGCAGCGCAGGACTAGCGGGGACAGATACGCAGTATTTT
CDR3: CASSAGLAGTDTQYF

D: .
size: once
J: TRBJ2-1
V: TRBV7-2
DNA: TGTGCCAGCAGCGCGAGGGGACTCGGCCCCTACAATGAGCAGTTCTTC
CDR3: CASSARGLGPYNEQFF

D: .
size: .
J: TRBJ2-1
V: TRBV7-9
DNA: TGTGCCAGCAGACCAACTAGTGATGAGCAGTTCTTC
CDR3: CASRPTSDEQFF

D: .
size: .
J: TRBJ2-1
V: TRBV7-9
DNA: TGTGCCAGCAGCCCTTACCCTGCGAAAGACTACAATGAGCAGTTCTTC
CDR3: CASSPYPAKDYNEQFF

D: .
size: .
J: TRBJ1-6
V: TRBV10-3
DNA: TGTGCCATCGTATCCCTCCACTTT
CDR3: CAIVSLHF

D: .
size: few
J: TRBJ2-7
V: TRBV7-9
DNA: TGTGCCAGCAGCTCCAGGGGCGGTTACTACGAGCAGTACTTC
CDR3: CASSSRGGYYEQYF

D: .
size: .
J: TRBJ1-5
V: TRBV15
DNA: TGTGCCACCAGCAGAGAGGCTTATAGCAATCAGCCCCAGCATTTT
CDR3: CATSREAYSNQPQHF

D: TRBD1
size: .
J: TRBJ2-7
V: TRBV28
DNA: TGTGCCAGCAGTGCCGGGACAGGGGGTGAGCAGTACTTC
CDR3: CASSAGTGGEQYF

D: .
size: few
J: TRBJ1-1
V: TRBV9
DNA: TGTGCCAGCAGCGTCTCCTTGGCGCTGAACACTGAAGCTTTCTTT
CDR3: CASSVSLALNTEAFF

D: .
size: .
J: TRBJ1-2
V: TRBV9
DNA: TGTGCCAGCAGCGTAGCAGGGATAGGGGTTGGTGGCTACACCTTC
CDR3: CASSVAGIGVGGYTF

D: .
size: .
J: TRBJ2-7
V: TRBV10-3
DNA: TGTGCCATCAGTGATGGACAAGAAGGTTCCTACGAGCAGTACTTC
CDR3: CAISDGQEGSYEQYF

D: .
size: .
J: TRBJ1-4
V: TRBV4-3
DNA: TGCGCCAGCAGCCAAGAATTTAGGGGAAGAGATGAAAAACTGTTTTTT
CDR3: CASSQEFRGRDEKLFF

D: .
size: .
J: TRBJ2-1
V: TRBV4-1
DNA: TGCGCCAGCAGCCAGGCTGCCACATACAATGAGCAGTTCTTC
CDR3: CASSQAATYNEQFF

D: .
size: .
J: TRBJ1-2
V: TRBV28
DNA: TGTGCCAGCAGTTCCCCCCTCGTGGGGAACTATGGCTACACCTTC
CDR3: CASSSPLVGNYGYTF

D: .
size: .
J: TRBJ2-7
V: TRBV5-6
DNA: TGTGCCAGCAGCCCTGGGACGGTTGCCTACGAGCAGTACTTC
CDR3: CASSPGTVAYEQYF

D: .
size: .
J: TRBJ1-5
V: TRBV28
DNA: TGTGCCAGCAGGGGACCCGGGGGGAACAATCAGCCCCAGCATTTT
CDR3: CASRGPGGNNQPQHF

D: TRBD1
size: .
J: TRBJ2-7
V: TRBV6-5
DNA: TGTGCCAGCAGTTACCCGGGACAGGGGGCCTACGAGCAGTACTTC
CDR3: CASSYPGQGAYEQYF

D: .
size: .
J: TRBJ2-7
V: TRBV7-3
DNA: TGTGCCAGCAGCCCGGGGCTCTCCTACGAGCAGTACTTC
CDR3: CASSPGLSYEQYF

D: .
size: .
J: TRBJ1-2
V: TRBV28
DNA: TGTGCCAGCAGTTTATACAACCATGGCTACACCTTC
CDR3: CASSLYNHGYTF

D: .
size: .
J: TRBJ2-2
V: TRBV7-3
DNA: TGTGCCAGCAGCTTAACACCCGGACTAAACACCGGGGAGCTGTTTTTT
CDR3: CASSLTPGLNTGELFF

D: TRBD2
size: .
J: TRBJ2-1
V: TRBV4-3
DNA: TGCGCCAGCAGCCGGAGGGACTACCAAGCCTACAATGAGCAGTTCTTC
CDR3: CASSRRDYQAYNEQFF

D: TRBD1
size: .
J: TRBJ1-1
V: TRBV19
DNA: TGTGCCAGTAGTGTCCTCCGGGACAGGGACCCCACTGAAGCTTTCTTT
CDR3: CASSVLRDRDPTEAFF

D: .
size: .
J: TRBJ1-5
V: TRBV19
DNA: TGTGCCAGTATGGGCAGGGTCGATAGCAATCAGCCCCAGCATTTT
CDR3: CASMGRVDSNQPQHF

D: .
size: .
J: TRBJ2-7
V: TRBV10-3
DNA: TGTGCCATCAGTGAGGGACCCCCGAGACCGCGGGAGCAGTACTTC
CDR3: CAISEGPPRPREQYF

D: .
size: .
J: TRBJ2-7
V: TRBV27
DNA: TGTGCCAGCAGTTTATCAGGGTACGGTCTCTACGAGCAGTACTTC
CDR3: CASSLSGYGLYEQYF

D: .
size: .
J: TRBJ1-4
V: TRBV2
DNA: TGTGCCAGCTTCAGACGTGATTTTGAAAAACTGTTTTTT
CDR3: CASFRRDFEKLFF

D: .
size: .
J: TRBJ1-2
V: TRBV28
DNA: TGTGCCAGCAGTTTGCCAGGCGGGTTGCAGGAGAGAAACTATGGCTACACCTTC
CDR3: CASSLPGGLQERNYGYTF

D: .
size: .
J: TRBJ2-7
V: TRBV9
DNA: TGTGCCAGCAGCGCCCGGGAACCATCCTACGAGCAGTACTTC
CDR3: CASSAREPSYEQYF

D: TRBD2
size: .
J: TRBJ2-7
V: TRBV4-1
DNA: TGCGCCAGCAGCCAAGCTAGCGGGAGAGGTTACGAGCAGTACTTC
CDR3: CASSQASGRGYEQYF

D: TRBD1
size: .
J: TRBJ2-3
V: TRBV11-2
DNA: TGTGCCAGCAGCCACCTTAGAGGGGGCGGGCACACAGATACGCAGTATTTT
CDR3: CASSHLRGGGHTDTQYF

D: TRBD2
size: .
J: TRBJ2-7
V: TRBV27
DNA: TGTGCCAGCAGTCCTACGGGGACGGGGGGACTCTCCTACGAGCAGTACTTC
CDR3: CASSPTGTGGLSYEQYF

D: .
size: .
J: TRBJ2-4
V: TRBV9
DNA: TGTGCCAGCAGCCCTACCAGGTCTGTAGCCAAAAACATTCAGTACTTC
CDR3: CASSPTRSVAKNIQYF

D: TRBD2
size: .
J: TRBJ2-1
V: TRBV25-1
DNA: TGTGCCAGCAGTGAGCCCGAGCGGGAGTACAATGAGCAGTTCTTC
CDR3: CASSEPEREYNEQFF

D: .
size: .
J: TRBJ2-2
V: TRBV4-3
DNA: TGCGCCAGCAGCCAAGCCCGACAAGGGAACACCGGGGAGCTGTTTTTT
CDR3: CASSQARQGNTGELFF

D: .
size: .
J: TRBJ2-2
V: TRBV11-1
DNA: TGTGCCAGCAGCTTAGGCAGGAACACCGGGGAGCTGTTTTTT
CDR3: CASSLGRNTGELFF

D: .
size: .
J: TRBJ2-3
V: TRBV28
DNA: TGTGCCAGCAGTTTAACGGGAGATAGCACAGATACGCAGTATTTT
CDR3: CASSLTGDSTDTQYF

D: .
size: .
J: TRBJ1-1
V: TRBV9
DNA: TGTGCCAGCAGCCCATTCTCAATGCCAGCAAGTATACACACTGAAGCTTTCTTT
CDR3: CASSPFSMPASIHTEAFF